Shown below are 31 T cell receptor beta chains from a single sample sequenced in a study of breast tumors, draining lymph nodes, adjacent tissues. Using its own MiXCR run on the multiplex PCR reads, TCRdb lists one record per CDR3 protein. This sample carries 75,000 to 100,000 distinct CDR3 sequences, roughly a fifth of them seen once, and the ten largest clones take less than 3%. Samples came from axillary lymph nodes draining the breast cancer. The material sequenced was axillary lymph node tissue. These receptors originate from a female donor with breast cancer. Some clones in this sample may be carry-over from other donors' samples.

This clonotype was counted at least ten times. The rearrangement joins TRBV14 to TRBJ2-1; 14 bases align to TRBD2. Germline-derived CDR1 and CDR2 are SGHDN and FVKESK. V trimming: 4 bases; J trimming: 9 bases; junction bases outside the gene matches: 11. The CDR3 consists of 17 residues. The DNA of the CDR3 is TGTGCCAGCAGCCTTACCGGGACTAGCGGGAGAGGAGGTGAGCAGTTCTTC. It yields the protein CASSLTGTSGRGGEQFF.

This clonotype was found many times. CDR3 bases: TGTGCCAGCAGCCCGCTAGCGGGCCCCTACGAGCAGTACTTC. Protein: CASSPLAGPYEQYF. The chain recombines TRBV7-2 with TRBJ2-7, with 8 nucleotides matching TRBD2. V lost 5 bases and J lost 2; bases outside the gene matches: 5. The germline gives CDR1 SGHTA, CDR2 FQGNSA. The CDR3 covers 14 residues.

This clonotype was picked up many times. This chain uses TRBV20-1 with TRBJ1-5; 11 positions agree with TRBD1. Per germline, CDR1 DFQATT and CDR2 SNEGSKA (reference sequence). The CDR3 runs to 17 residues. With 3 bases clipped from V and 4 bases from J, the junction kept 11 bases outside the gene matches. The CDR3 loop reads CSASGGTGGIWNQPQHF. Written as DNA, the CDR3 is TGCAGTGCTAGTGGGGGGACAGGGGGAATTTGGAATCAGCCCCAGCATTTT.

The sample holds many counts of this clonotype. The chain employs TRBV7-3 and TRBJ2-1, with D possibly being TRBD2 (5 bases). The CDR3 is made up of 14 amino acids. With 5 bases removed from V and 5 bases from J, the gap between germline ends came to 13 bases. CDR1 is SGHTA and CDR2 is FQGTGA in the germline V gene. The CDR3 nucleotides are TGTGCCAGCAGCCCTAGCCGAGACAACAATGAGCAGTTCTTC. Protein product: CASSPSRDNNEQFF.

The chain joins TRBV30 to TRBJ1-5; TRBD1 aligns across 7 bases. V gave up 0 bases and J gave up 4 bases; unmatched junction bases: 3. The CDR3 runs to 14 residues. Germline V gene lookup returns CDR1 GTSNPN and CDR2 SVGIG (reference sequence). Written as DNA, the CDR3 is TGTGCCTGGAGTGTACCAGGGGGAAATCAGCCCCAGCATTTT. Protein product: CAWSVPGGNQPQHF. Full variable domain (rest looked up from reference TRBV30 and TRBJ1-5): SQTIHQWPATLVQPVGSPLSLECTVEGTSNPNLYWYRQAAGRGLQLLFYSVGIGQISSEVPQNLSASRPQDRQFILSSKKLLLSDSGFYLCAWSVPGGNQPQHFGDGTRLSIL.

This clonotype showed up many times. The chain couples TRBV7-2 to TRBJ2-2; a weak D match, TRBD2 (6 bases). This CDR3 region has 15 residues. CDR1 and CDR2 from the germline V gene are SGHTA and FQGNSA. The CDR3 sequence: CAAPRLGGNTGELFF. Written as DNA, the CDR3 is TGTGCAGCACCCCGCCTGGGAGGAAACACCGGGGAGCTGTTTTTT.

This clonotype was seen at least ten times. The rearrangement links TRBV6-8 to TRBJ1-2; a possible D gene is TRBD1 (5 bases). This CDR3 comprises 9 residues. Trimming stripped 8 bases from V and 8 bases from J, with 6 bases between. Germline CDR1 reads MNHGY; CDR2 reads SAAAGT. The DNA for the CDR3 is TGTGCCAGCTGGGACGGCTACACCTTC. Encoded protein: CASWDGYTF.

This clonotype was seen many times. The chain recombines TRBV7-2 with TRBJ2-7; D ambiguous. Trimming shortened V by 1 base and J by 1 base, and 8 bases separated the two germline ends. The CDR3 consists of 14 residues. Germline CDR1 is SGHTA and CDR2 is FQGNSA. The CDR3 DNA follows: TGTGCCAGCAGCTTAGGGCCCACTTCCTACGAGCAGTACTTC. Translation: CASSLGPTSYEQYF.

This clonotype was picked up a small number of times. The conserved phenylalanine or tryptophan is not found at the CDR3 terminus, so this likely reflects a read error. The chain has TRBV5-1 and TRBJ1-2; no reliable D call. CDR1 and CDR2 from the germline V gene are SGHRS and YFSETQ. There are 14 residues in the CDR3. The V gene lost 0 bases and the J gene lost 6 bases, with 12 bases spanning the gap. In DNA form, the CDR3 reads TGCGCCAGCAGCTTGGATATAGGCCTAAATGGCTACACCCTC. This codes for CASSLDIGLNGYTL.

Many counts were recorded for this clonotype. The chain carries TRBV7-8 and TRBJ2-7; D tentatively fits TRBD1 or TRBD2 (5 bases each). This CDR3 spans 13 amino acids. The germline gives CDR1 SGHVS, CDR2 FQNEAQ. V was trimmed by 3 bases and J by 4 bases, leaving 10 bases between them. CDR3 nucleotides: TGTGCCAGCAGCTTGAGCAGGGAGTACGAGCAGTACTTC. As protein: CASSLSREYEQYF.

The chain has TRBV12-3 or TRBV12-4 and TRBJ2-2; TRBD1 matches 8 bases. This CDR3 contains 14 residues. V was pared by 6 bases and J by 5 bases, with 5 bases of the junction left unmatched. The CDR3: CASSPGQATGELFF. The CDR3 DNA reads TGTGCCAGCAGCCCGGGACAGGCGACCGGGGAGCTGTTTTTT.

This clonotype was picked up many times. The chain carries TRBV4-3 and TRBJ1-4; D remains unclear. Per germline, CDR1 LGHNA and CDR2 YSLEER. Between the trimmed V and J ends, which lost 0 bases and 8 bases, there was a span of 10 bases. The CDR3 is made up of 14 amino acids. The CDR3 nucleotides read TGCGCCAGCAGCCAAGATCCCCTGTTCGAAAAACTGTTTTTT. This sequence encodes CASSQDPLFEKLFF.

This clonotype was counted many times. The V gene is TRBV7-8, the J gene TRBJ2-7; 10 positions match TRBD2. V lost 4 bases, J lost 2 bases, and 8 bases stayed unmatched. The CDR3 totals 16 residues. The germline gives CDR1 SGHVS, CDR2 FQNEAQ. The CDR3 region is CASSSGITSGTYEQYF. As DNA, the CDR3 is TGTGCCAGCAGCTCAGGGATCACTAGCGGGACCTACGAGCAGTACTTC.

Many counts were recorded for this clonotype. This chain uses TRBV29-1 with TRBJ1-2; TRBD1 might be the D (6 bases). The CDR3 contains 12 residues. Trimming shortened V by 4 bases and J by 7 bases, and 13 bases separated the two germline ends. CDR1 SQVTM and CDR2 ANQGSEA come from the germline V gene. The CDR3 DNA is TGCAGCGTTGCTCCAGAACAGGGTGGCTACACCTTC. It encodes CSVAPEQGGYTF.

Comment on this clonotype: The junction does not match germline at one end; this may be a read error. This rearrangement joins TRBV24-1 to TRBJ2-3, with D possibly TRBD2 on 6 matching bases. Looked up from germline, CDR1 is KGHDR and CDR2 is SFDVKD. The CDR3 has 14 residues. This CDR3 reads CATSNLLASPTQYF. DNA of the CDR3: TGTGCCACCAGTAATTTGCTAGCGAGCCCAACGCAGTATTTT.

This clonotype was observed at least ten times. The rearrangement uses TRBV12-3 or TRBV12-4 and TRBJ2-5; 10 nucleotides agree with TRBD2. This CDR3 spans 15 amino acids. V shed 6 bases, J shed 5 bases, and the junction held 9 bases outside the gene matches. In DNA form, the CDR3 reads TGTGCCAGCAGAACGGACCTAGCGGGAGTTGAGACCCAGTACTTC. Encoded protein: CASRTDLAGVETQYF.

V is TRBV27 and J is TRBJ2-5, with D uncertain. The germline V gene has CDR1 MNHEY and CDR2 SMNVEV (reference sequence). The V end lost 0 bases, the J end lost 6 bases, and 8 bases lay between the germline ends. The CDR3 runs to 13 residues. The CDR3 loop is CASSLSLGQTQYF. The CDR3 DNA reads as TGTGCCAGCAGTTTATCGCTGGGTCAGACCCAGTACTTC.

This chain links TRBV12-5 with TRBJ2-6, with TRBD1 identical over 9 bases. Germline loops: CDR1 LGHNT, CDR2 FRNRAP. The ends lost 5 bases at V and 1 base at J; junction bases unmatched: 6. The CDR3 loop spans 17 amino acids. Here the CDR3 DNA reads TGTGCTAGTGGTCTCCGGGACAGGGAATCTGGGGCCAACGTCCTGACTTTC. Protein sequence: CASGLRDRESGANVLTF.

As for this clonotype: A junction end diverges from the germline sequence, so it may reflect a read error. This chain links TRBV20-1 with TRBJ2-1, with D perhaps TRBD2 (5 bases). This CDR3 region has 12 residues. CDR1 is DFQATT, CDR2 SNEGSKA, per germline (reference sequence). The CDR3, as DNA: TGCAGTGCGAGAGGGATCTACAATGAGCAGTTCTTC. This gives the protein CSARGIYNEQFF.

This clonotype was seen a few times. The CDR3, as DNA: TGCGCCAGCAGCCCCCGGACTAGCGGGTTCTCCTACAATGAGCAGTTCTTC. Protein product: CASSPRTSGFSYNEQFF. The chain couples TRBV4-1 to TRBJ2-1; 11 positions match TRBD2. This CDR3 contains 17 residues. With 4 bases clipped from V and 0 bases from J, the junction kept 5 bases outside the gene matches. Looked up from germline, CDR1 is MGHRA and CDR2 is YSYEKL.

The rearrangement uses TRBV28 and TRBJ2-1; D call uncertain. Germline V gene sequence: CDR1 MDHEN, CDR2 SYDVKM. The CDR3 sequence is 15 residues long. Trimming removed 2 bases at V and 5 bases at J, with 13 bases between. The CDR3 DNA sequence: TGTGCCAGCAGTTTACTAGGTGCTTTCGACAATGAGCAGTTCTTC. It specifies CASSLLGAFDNEQFF.

This clonotype is a singleton in its sample. This may stem from a read error, because a much larger clone lies one nucleotide away. CDR3 nucleotides: TGTGCCAGCAGTTTATCTTTTCGCTACGTGCAGTACTTC. It is translated as CASSLSFRYVQYF. V is TRBV27 and J is TRBJ2-7, with D unclear. The CDR3 totals 13 residues. The germline CDR1 and CDR2 sequences are MNHEY and SMNVEV (reference sequence).

Ten or more counts support this clonotype. The chain links TRBV20-1 to TRBJ1-3, with no clear D. V was trimmed by 2 bases and J by 0 bases, leaving 8 bases between them. CDR1 and CDR2 (germline): DFQATT, SNEGSKA (reference sequence). CDR3 length: 14 amino acids. The CDR3: CSARSPSSGNTIYF. CDR3 DNA sequence: TGCAGTGCTAGATCACCGAGCTCTGGAAACACCATATATTTT.

This clonotype was recorded many times. CDR3 sequence (DNA): TGTGCCAGCAGCTTGGCGGGCTCTGGAAACACCATATATTTT. It yields the protein CASSLAGSGNTIYF. This chain connects TRBV5-6 to TRBJ1-3; no clear D. The V end was cut by 0 bases, the J end by 0 bases, with 4 bases between. Germline V gene sequence: CDR1 SGHDT, CDR2 YYEEEE. The CDR3 extends over 14 amino acids.

This clonotype was found many times. The chain couples TRBV19 to TRBJ2-1, with TRBD2 matching 7 bases. The CDR3 spans 15 residues. The germline gives CDR1 LNHDA, CDR2 SQIVND (reference sequence). V gave up 6 bases and J gave up 8 bases; unmatched junction bases: 13. The CDR3 spells CASRRSRTRKDEQFF. In DNA form, the CDR3 reads TGTGCCAGTAGGAGGTCCCGGACTAGGAAAGATGAGCAGTTCTTC.

In its sample, this clonotype was seen many times. The chain employs TRBV7-2 and TRBJ2-3, with TRBD1 matching 7 bases. The J segment lost 0 bases and the V segment lost 11 bases, leaving 5 bases of the junction unmatched. CDR3 size: 13 residues. Germline CDR1 reads SGHTA; CDR2 reads FQGNSA. Here the CDR3 reads CALRQGSTDTQYF. The CDR3 DNA sequence: TGTGCCCTACGACAGGGAAGCACAGATACGCAGTATTTT.

The rearrangement links TRBV12-5 to TRBJ2-3; tentative D call: TRBD1 (6 bases). The length of the CDR3 is 15 residues. V was pared by 1 base and J by 2 bases, with 10 bases between. From germline, CDR1 is LGHNT and CDR2 FRNRAP. CDR3 amino acids: CASGLGQDPTDTQYF. The DNA for the CDR3 is TGTGCTAGTGGTTTGGGACAGGACCCCACAGATACGCAGTATTTT.

This clonotype appeared many times. V is TRBV6-6 and J is TRBJ1-2; D remains unclear. From germline, CDR1 is MNHNY and CDR2 SVGAGI (reference sequence). The CDR3 covers 18 residues. Deletions cut 0 bases from V and 0 bases from J, with 17 bases between. This chain's CDR3 is CASSYSTIKTVTNYGYTF. In DNA, the CDR3 is TGTGCCAGCAGTTACTCCACGATCAAGACCGTCACTAACTATGGCTACACCTTC.

As for this clonotype: Given the absence of the conserved phenylalanine or tryptophan at the CDR3 end, a read error is likely. The rearrangement joins TRBV25-1 to TRBJ2-1, with 12 positions matching TRBD2. The CDR3 extends over 17 amino acids. The germline gives CDR1 MGHDK, CDR2 SYGVNS. V lost 2 bases, J lost 3 bases, and 5 bases stayed unmatched. The CDR3 protein is CASSEDLLAGGYNEQFL. CDR3 coding DNA: TGTGCCAGCAGTGAAGATTTACTAGCGGGGGGCTACAATGAGCAGTTCCTC.

V gene TRBV7-3 combines with J gene TRBJ2-7, with 10 bases matching TRBD2. The CDR3 covers 14 residues. Germline trimming cut 5 bases from V and 5 bases from J; bases unmatched to any gene: 6. CDR1 is SGHTA and CDR2 is FQGTGA in the germline V gene. CDR3: CASSAGLAVHEQYF. CDR3 bases: TGTGCCAGCAGCGCCGGACTAGCGGTCCACGAGCAGTACTTC. Variable domain in full (rest from reference TRBV7-3 and TRBJ2-7): GAGVSQTPSNKVTEKGKYVELRCDPISGHTALYWYRQSLGQGPEFLIYFQGTGAADDSGLPNDRFFAVRPEGSVSTLKIQRTERGDSAVYLCASSAGLAVHEQYFGPGTRLTVT.

About this clonotype itself: A much larger clone differs from this one at a single base, so this may be a read error. The genes are TRBV11-2 and TRBJ1-4; the D is unclear. Germline CDR1 and CDR2: SGHAT and FQNNGV. This CDR3 is 14 amino acids long. The CDR3: CASSSPGPWEKLLF. Here the CDR3 DNA reads TGTGCCAGCAGCTCCCCCGGTCCGTGGGAAAAACTGCTTTTT.